This T cell receptor beta chain was sequenced in a study of T cells in Graves' hyperthyroidism and ophthalmopathy. V lost 4 bases and J lost 3, with 15 bases in between. The germline CDR1 and CDR2 sequences are LNHDA and SQIVND (reference sequence). The CDR3 covers 15 residues. TCR beta CDR3 regions were amplified from RNA. The HTBI primer set was used in a first-round RT-PCR of the TCR CDR3. TCRdb re-called the multiplex PCR reads through MiXCR, storing one row per CDR3 protein. The sample consists of 220,000 or so distinct CDR3 sequences, about 17% of them appearing once. This clonotype occurred many times.

This clonotype was sampled from a woman aged 18-35 years with Graves' ophthalmopathy. The rearrangement uses TRBV19 and TRBJ1-2; TRBD1 is a possible D gene (6 bases). The sequencing sample was made of blood. CDR3 sequence: CASSNERDNHYGYTF. For the CDR3, the DNA is TGTGCCAGTAGTAACGAACGGGACAACCACTATGGCTACACCTTC. Combining the CDR3 with reference TRBV19 and TRBJ1-2 gives the whole variable domain DGGITQSPKYLFRKEGQNVTLSCEQNLNHDAMYWYRQDPGQGLRLIYYSQIVNDFQKGDIAEGYSVSREKKESFPLTVTSAQKNPTAFYLCASSNERDNHYGYTFGSGTRLTVV.